The TCR beta chain under discussion was sequenced for a study of T cells in Graves' hyperthyroidism and ophthalmopathy. This clonotype turned up a few times. Its antigen is currently unknown. The study enrolled patients aged 18 to 65 with newly diagnosed hyperthyroidism of under 2 months' duration. Cells are PBMCs isolated from approximately 9.2 ml of fresh blood. The study's findings and limits: A model of 13 V-J pairs discriminated ophthalmopathy from stable hyperthyroidism. Clonotypes that were expanded in thyroid above 0.001 mostly appeared in blood too.

Regions amplified from RNA transcripts were the TCR beta CDR3 regions. In the first-round RT-PCR of the TCR CDR3, the HTBI primer set was used. TCRdb re-called the multiplex PCR reads with MiXCR, one entry per CDR3 protein. The profile shows around 340,000 distinct CDR3 sequences, approximately 13% of them singletons. Germline-derived CDR1 and CDR2 are MNHNS and SASEGT. The CDR3 is 15 amino acids. Trimming took 5 bases from V and 3 from J; bases not matched to a gene: 8. The chain uses TRBV6-1 and TRBJ1-1; TRBD1 matches at 8 bases. Source material: blood. The sequence came from a woman in her 30s with Graves' hyperthyroidism. The CDR3 region has the DNA TGTGCCAGCAGTATTTCGACAGGGGCGTACACTGAAGCTTTCTTT. Its protein product is CASSISTGAYTEAFF.